This is a list of T cell receptor beta chains from one sample in a study of human versus mouse CDR3 diversity and MHC coevolution. Assay used: immunoSEQ multiplex PCR; TCRdb lists only in-frame clones, some missing. The data contain tens of thousands of clones, over 90% of them singletons. The sample taken for sequencing was naive CD4+ T cells from blood. The receptor source for this set is a person aged 55-75 years in good health. CDR3s include the opening cysteine and the closing phenylalanine or tryptophan. The order of the fields is CDR3 protein, V gene, CDR3 length, J gene.

cdr3_aa: CASSLTGGVSEAFF
v_call: TRBV7-3
cdr3_length: 14
j_call: TRBJ1-1

cdr3_aa: CASSERMRQGAYNEQFF
v_call: TRBV6-1
cdr3_length: 17
j_call: TRBJ2-1

cdr3_aa: CASSLAEGAEKLFF
v_call: TRBV7-9
cdr3_length: 14
j_call: TRBJ1-4

cdr3_aa: CASSLRSGYSGNQPQHF
v_call: TRBV7-9
cdr3_length: 17
j_call: TRBJ1-5

cdr3_aa: CASSTRQGANTEAFF
v_call: TRBV9
cdr3_length: 15
j_call: TRBJ1-1

cdr3_aa: CASSIDRQGGGYTF
v_call: TRBV19
cdr3_length: 14
j_call: TRBJ1-2

cdr3_aa: CASSQEGPSQGELFF
v_call: TRBV14
cdr3_length: 15
j_call: TRBJ2-2

cdr3_aa: CASSLGGDGNTIYF
v_call: TRBV9
cdr3_length: 14
j_call: TRBJ1-3

cdr3_aa: CASSMTGGRTDTQYF
v_call: TRBV19
cdr3_length: 15
j_call: TRBJ2-3

cdr3_aa: CASSEALTGANYGYTF
v_call: TRBV6-1
cdr3_length: 16
j_call: TRBJ1-2

cdr3_aa: CAWGHQRGTQYF
v_call: TRBV30
cdr3_length: 12
j_call: TRBJ2-3

cdr3_aa: CSARRGPNQETQYF
v_call: TRBV29-1
cdr3_length: 14
j_call: TRBJ2-5

cdr3_aa: CASSDPTGGISYEQYF
v_call: TRBV6-1
cdr3_length: 16
j_call: TRBJ2-7

cdr3_aa: CASSLSLGRTDTQYF
v_call: TRBV5-4
cdr3_length: 15
j_call: TRBJ2-3

cdr3_aa: CATMGGASGSNEQYF
v_call: TRBV15
cdr3_length: 15
j_call: TRBJ2-7

cdr3_aa: CASSFMGLAGGDEQFF
v_call: TRBV6-5
cdr3_length: 16
j_call: TRBJ2-1

cdr3_aa: CASGQGGGLSYEQYF
v_call: TRBV19
cdr3_length: 15
j_call: TRBJ2-7

cdr3_aa: CASSPRHF
v_call: TRBV7-7
cdr3_length: 8
j_call: TRBJ2-5

cdr3_aa: CASSLGPNEKLFF
v_call: TRBV7-9
cdr3_length: 13
j_call: TRBJ1-4

cdr3_aa: CASSYSRTSNYEQYF
v_call: TRBV6-6
cdr3_length: 15
j_call: TRBJ2-7

cdr3_aa: CASSAGTGITYEQYF
v_call: TRBV5-4
cdr3_length: 15
j_call: TRBJ2-7

cdr3_aa: CASSLEQGLPNTEAFF
v_call: TRBV7-8
cdr3_length: 16
j_call: TRBJ1-1

cdr3_aa: CASSLGAGSYNEQFF
v_call: TRBV11-3
cdr3_length: 15
j_call: TRBJ2-1

cdr3_aa: CATRRTSGNLAKNIQYF
v_call: TRBV21-1
cdr3_length: 17
j_call: TRBJ2-4

cdr3_aa: CASSSLGAGGGNIQYF
v_call: TRBV11-2
cdr3_length: 16
j_call: TRBJ2-4

cdr3_aa: CASSGAASTDTQYF
v_call: TRBV9
cdr3_length: 14
j_call: TRBJ2-3

cdr3_aa: CASSYSGDYGYTF
v_call: TRBV6-5
cdr3_length: 13
j_call: TRBJ1-2

cdr3_aa: CSVAQGVYEQYF
v_call: TRBV29-1
cdr3_length: 12
j_call: TRBJ2-7

cdr3_aa: CASYGTSDPYEQYF
v_call: TRBV5-8
cdr3_length: 14
j_call: TRBJ2-7

cdr3_aa: CASRGAGDTQYF
v_call: TRBV6-6
cdr3_length: 12
j_call: TRBJ2-3

cdr3_aa: CASSKKMEGQGSGNTIYF
v_call: TRBV21-1
cdr3_length: 18
j_call: TRBJ1-3

cdr3_aa: CASSSGFSPYGYTF
v_call: TRBV6-5
cdr3_length: 14
j_call: TRBJ1-2

cdr3_aa: CATSRLGGGTDTQYF
v_call: TRBV15
cdr3_length: 15
j_call: TRBJ2-3

cdr3_aa: CASSLAGGGRTAGELFF
v_call: TRBV5-1
cdr3_length: 17
j_call: TRBJ2-2

cdr3_aa: CASRGDRGTEAFF
v_call: TRBV19
cdr3_length: 13
j_call: TRBJ1-1

cdr3_aa: CASSLSSVNEQYF
v_call: TRBV5-1
cdr3_length: 13
j_call: TRBJ2-7

cdr3_aa: CASSLAGSTDTQYF
v_call: TRBV5-4
cdr3_length: 14
j_call: TRBJ2-3

cdr3_aa: CSALSGGAGVGGYTF
v_call: TRBV29-1
cdr3_length: 15
j_call: TRBJ1-2

cdr3_aa: CASSPDRDSPLHF
v_call: TRBV6-4
cdr3_length: 13
j_call: TRBJ1-6

cdr3_aa: CASSIDSRTRMYF
v_call: TRBV19
cdr3_length: 13
j_call: TRBJ2-3

cdr3_aa: CASSISGAYARVLNTEAFF
v_call: TRBV19
cdr3_length: 19
j_call: TRBJ1-1

cdr3_aa: CASSTPGLAGSSGANVLTF
v_call: TRBV19
cdr3_length: 19
j_call: TRBJ2-6

cdr3_aa: CASSKQGEDYGYTF
v_call: TRBV19
cdr3_length: 14
j_call: TRBJ1-2

cdr3_aa: CASSPLVNRATHEQYF
v_call: TRBV19
cdr3_length: 16
j_call: TRBJ2-7

cdr3_aa: CAISANTGELFF
v_call: TRBV10-3
cdr3_length: 12
j_call: TRBJ2-2